The TCR beta chain described here comes from a study of blood T cell repertoires in COVID-19. Study-wide context: Sample material is recorded as cDNA or gDNA derived from T cells, B-cell-depleted T cells, or PBMCs.

V lost 3 bases and J lost 4, with 14 bases in between. Germline lookup yields CDR1 LGHDT and CDR2 YNNKEL (reference sequence). The CDR3 consists of 15 residues. Only in-frame clones appear in the TCRdb table, and some are missing; sequencing was by immunoSEQ multiplex PCR. The profile shows around 250,000 clones, approximately 83% of them singletons. Sequencing was done on a sample of peripheral blood. The chain recombines TRBV3-1 (or the pseudogene TRBV3-2) with TRBJ2-3, with a tentative D call TRBD2 (6 bases). This TCR derives from a young man who had recovered from COVID-19. CDR3 bases: TGTGCCAGCAGCCATTGGGGGGTTGAGGCAGATACGCAGTATTTT. Its translation is CASSHWGVEADTQYF.